Following are 7 T cell receptor beta chains from one sample sequenced in a study of cytomegalovirus exposure and HLA in healthy donors (TCRdb year 2017). Library generation was performed with the immunoSEQ multiplex PCR assay. Drawn from immuneACCESS, this table holds only the in-frame rearrangements with V and J called that TCRdb kept. Clones are partly lost; checked studies trace under half to an unresolved V gene and leave the rest unexplained. The sample table contains roughly 65,000 clones; only one count was recorded for around 92% of them. 5.3% of the sample comes from the top ten. The specimen was PBMCs. These receptors were collected from a man between 18 and 29 years old in good health and CMV-seropositive.

In its sample, this clone was seen once. The rearrangement uses TRBV7-9 and TRBJ2-1; 13 bases line up with TRBD2. The CDR3 extends over 14 amino acids. Per the germline V gene, CDR1 is SEHNR and CDR2 is FQNEAQ (reference sequence). J gave up 4 bases and V 11 bases, and 5 bases lay outside the gene matches. The CDR3 coding sequence is TGTGCCGGGGAGACTAGCGGGGGGTACAATGAGCAGTTCTTC. Amino acids: CAGETSGGYNEQFF.

The chain couples TRBV5-1 to TRBJ2-7; a possible D gene is TRBD2 (6 bases). Trimming removed 4 bases from V and 0 bases from J, with 8 bases in between. The CDR3 loop spans 13 amino acids. Germline V gene data show CDR1 as SGHRS and CDR2 as YFSETQ. CDR3 nucleotides: TGCGCCAGCAGCCGGGGGAGCTCCTACGAGCAGTACTTC. This gives the protein CASSRGSSYEQYF. The whole variable domain, filled in from reference TRBV5-1 and TRBJ2-7, reads KAGVTQTPRYLIKTRGQQVTLSCSPISGHRSVSWYQQTPGQGLQFLFEYFSETQRNKGNFPGRFSGRQFSNSRSEMNVSTLELGDSALYLCASSRGSSYEQYFGPGTRLTVT.

The chain joins TRBV29-1 to TRBJ1-2; TRBD1 is a possible D gene (6 bases). The CDR3 extends over 14 amino acids. The germline gives CDR1 SQVTM, CDR2 ANQGSEA. V dropped 3 bases and J dropped 2 bases, with 13 bases sitting between them. CDR3 sequence reads: CSVDIQGRNYGYTF. The CDR3 DNA reads as TGCAGCGTTGATATTCAGGGGCGGAACTATGGCTACACCTTC.

The rearrangement links TRBV5-1 to TRBJ2-1; a weak D match, TRBD1 (6 bases). The CDR3 has 16 residues. The V gene's germline CDR1 is SGHRS and CDR2 YFSETQ. Trimming removed 0 bases at V and 6 bases at J, with 16 bases between. This chain's CDR3 is CASSLEYGEGGNEQFF. In DNA, the CDR3 is TGCGCCAGCAGCTTGGAGTACGGGGAAGGGGGCAATGAGCAGTTCTTC. The whole variable domain, filled in from reference TRBV5-1 and TRBJ2-1, reads KAGVTQTPRYLIKTRGQQVTLSCSPISGHRSVSWYQQTPGQGLQFLFEYFSETQRNKGNFPGRFSGRQFSNSRSEMNVSTLELGDSALYLCASSLEYGEGGNEQFFGPGTRLTVL.

This chain joins TRBV5-1 and TRBJ2-2; a possible D gene is TRBD2 (5 bases). The CDR3 is 16 residues long. Germline V gives CDR1 SGHRS, CDR2 YFSETQ. The ends were cut back, 4 bases at V and 4 bases at J, with 17 bases in the middle. CDR3 region: CASSALSGAGTGELFF. The CDR3 nucleotides read TGCGCCAGCAGCGCCCTATCCGGCGCGGGCACCGGGGAGCTGTTTTTT.

This clone was seen only once. One end of the junction fails to match germline, which may point to a read error. Different DNA sequences within this sample yield the same CDR3. The chain has TRBV4-2 and TRBJ1-5; D perhaps matches TRBD1 (6 bases). Germline assignment: CDR1 LGHNA and CDR2 YNFKEQ. CDR3 size: 15 residues. CDR3 DNA: TGTGCCAGCAGCCAAGGGAGGACAGAAAATCAGCCCCAACATTTT. Translation: CASSQGRTENQPQHF.

The chain couples TRBV29-1 to TRBJ2-1, with a weak D call TRBD2 (6 bases). V lost 4 bases, J lost 0 bases, and 10 bases lay in between. Germline V gene lookup returns CDR1 SQVTM and CDR2 ANQGSEA. The CDR3 loop spans 14 amino acids. The CDR3 sequence is CSVAVAASYNEQFF. Written as DNA, the CDR3 is TGCAGCGTTGCGGTAGCGGCCTCCTACAATGAGCAGTTCTTC.